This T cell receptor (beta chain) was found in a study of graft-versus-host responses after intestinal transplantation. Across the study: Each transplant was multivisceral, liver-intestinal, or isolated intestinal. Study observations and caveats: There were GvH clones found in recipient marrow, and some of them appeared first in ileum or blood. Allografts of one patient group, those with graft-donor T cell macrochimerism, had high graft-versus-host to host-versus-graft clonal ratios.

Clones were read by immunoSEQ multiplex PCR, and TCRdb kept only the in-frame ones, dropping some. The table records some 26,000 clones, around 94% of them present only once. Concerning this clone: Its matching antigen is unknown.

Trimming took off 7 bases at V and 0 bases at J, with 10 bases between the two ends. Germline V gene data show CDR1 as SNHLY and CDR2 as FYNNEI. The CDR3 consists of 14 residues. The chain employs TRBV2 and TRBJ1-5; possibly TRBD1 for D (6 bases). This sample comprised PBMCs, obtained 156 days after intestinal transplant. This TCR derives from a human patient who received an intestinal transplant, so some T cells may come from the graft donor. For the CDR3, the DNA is TGTGCCAGCATGAACAGGGCTAGCAATCAGCCCCAGCATTTT. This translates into CASMNRASNQPQHF.